This T cell receptor beta chain derives from a study of shared clonotypes between healthy human individuals. Assay: immunoSEQ multiplex PCR; the TCRdb copy retains only in-frame clones and omits some. This table has some 2.1 million clones, approximately 92% appearing once. Naive CD8 cells, CD45RO-negative and positively selected for CCR7, excluded terminally differentiated effector memory CD45RA+ cells. Trimming took off 1 base at V and 4 bases at J, with 8 bases between the two ends. The germline gives CDR1 SGHTA, CDR2 FQGNSA. The CDR3 totals 13 residues. The sequenced sample consisted of naive CD8+ T cells from PBMCs. The gene calls are TRBV7-2 and TRBJ2-7; D unresolved. This clonotype was sampled from a man younger than 35 in good health. Some clones in this sample may be carry-over from other donors' samples. The CDR3 sequence: CASSLGHHYEQYF. In DNA form, the CDR3 reads TGTGCCAGCAGCTTAGGTCATCATTACGAGCAGTACTTC.